The rows below give T cell receptor beta chains drawn from one sample of a study of blood T cell repertoires in COVID-19. Using immunoSEQ multiplex PCR, the repertoire was profiled, and TCRdb retains in-frame clones only, with some absent. Of 250,000 to 300,000 clones detected, 65% to 90% appear once; the ten largest clones hold approximately 2%. The sequenced material came from peripheral blood. These receptors were collected from a young man with active or convalescent COVID-19. CDR3s include the opening cysteine and the closing phenylalanine or tryptophan. A D gene is named only where the DNA matches it firmly. Size is omitted from some rows. Given values are once, few, many or a class for expanded clones.

D gene: TRBD2; V gene: TRBV3-1/TRBV3-2; clone size: -; J gene: TRBJ2-2; CDR3 protein: CASSQDFYDGGAQNTGELFF; CDR3 DNA: TGTGCCAGCAGCCAAGATTTTTATGACGGGGGGGCTCAGAACACCGGGGAGCTGTTTTTT
D gene: -; V gene: TRBV27; clone size: -; J gene: TRBJ1-4; CDR3 protein: CASRFGGDEKLFF; CDR3 DNA: TGTGCCAGCAGATTTGGAGGGGATGAAAAACTGTTTTTT
D gene: -; V gene: TRBV9; clone size: -; J gene: TRBJ1-1; CDR3 protein: CASSVSGNERLTEAFF; CDR3 DNA: TGTGCCAGCAGCGTCTCCGGGAACGAGAGGTTGACTGAAGCTTTCTTT
D gene: TRBD1; V gene: TRBV10-2; clone size: -; J gene: TRBJ1-5; CDR3 protein: CASSEGTGRWQPQHF; CDR3 DNA: TGCGCCAGCAGTGAGGGGACAGGGCGGTGGCAGCCCCAGCATTTT
D gene: TRBD2; V gene: TRBV2; clone size: -; J gene: TRBJ2-3; CDR3 protein: CASRVLAGAPHTQYF; CDR3 DNA: TGTGCCAGCAGGGTACTAGCGGGGGCACCGCATACGCAGTATTTT
D gene: -; V gene: TRBV7-6; clone size: many; J gene: TRBJ2-7; CDR3 protein: CASSSGGSSYEQYF; CDR3 DNA: TGTGCCAGCAGCTCTGGGGGGAGCTCCTACGAGCAGTACTTC
D gene: -; V gene: TRBV21-1; clone size: -; J gene: TRBJ2-2; CDR3 protein: CASNMDRVPNTGELFF; CDR3 DNA: TGTGCCAGCAACATGGACAGGGTTCCGAACACCGGGGAGCTGTTTTTT
D gene: -; V gene: TRBV29-1; clone size: -; J gene: TRBJ2-2; CDR3 protein: CSASELNTGELFF; CDR3 DNA: TGCAGCGCCTCCGAGTTGAACACCGGGGAGCTGTTTTTT
D gene: -; V gene: TRBV3-1/TRBV3-2; clone size: -; J gene: TRBJ2-1; CDR3 protein: CASSQDDRETAHNEQFF; CDR3 DNA: TGTGCCAGCAGCCAAGACGATCGGGAGACAGCGCACAATGAGCAGTTCTTC
D gene: -; V gene: TRBV7-3; clone size: -; J gene: TRBJ1-4; CDR3 protein: CASSLGLATNEKLFF; CDR3 DNA: TGTGCCAGCAGCTTAGGCTTGGCAACTAATGAAAAACTGTTTTTT
D gene: -; V gene: TRBV5-4; clone size: once; J gene: TRBJ2-1; CDR3 protein: CASSLVGEQFF; CDR3 DNA: TGTGCCAGCAGCTTGGTCGGTGAGCAGTTCTTC
D gene: -; V gene: TRBV7-8; clone size: -; J gene: TRBJ1-3; CDR3 protein: CASSFAGGSSGNTIYF; CDR3 DNA: TGTGCCAGCAGCTTTGCTGGCGGTAGCTCTGGAAACACCATATATTTT
D gene: TRBD1; V gene: TRBV5-1; clone size: -; J gene: TRBJ1-4; CDR3 protein: CASSHGDRGGEKLFF; CDR3 DNA: TGCGCCAGCAGCCACGGGGACAGGGGAGGCGAAAAACTGTTTTTT
D gene: -; V gene: TRBV5-1; clone size: -; J gene: TRBJ2-1; CDR3 protein: CASSLIPGVRNEQFF; CDR3 DNA: TGCGCCAGCAGCTTAATTCCAGGGGTCCGGAATGAGCAGTTCTTC
D gene: TRBD1; V gene: TRBV19; clone size: -; J gene: TRBJ2-7; CDR3 protein: CASSARTGNSYEQYF; CDR3 DNA: TGTGCCAGTAGTGCACGGACAGGTAACTCCTACGAGCAGTACTTC
D gene: -; V gene: TRBV11-2; clone size: -; J gene: TRBJ2-1; CDR3 protein: CASSLLELFNEQFF; CDR3 DNA: TGTGCCAGCAGCTTATTAGAGCTCTTCAATGAGCAGTTCTTC
D gene: TRBD1; V gene: TRBV30; clone size: -; J gene: TRBJ1-2; CDR3 protein: CASYRTGAGGYTF; CDR3 DNA: TGTGCCTCCTATCGGACAGGGGCGGGAGGCTACACCTTC
D gene: -; V gene: TRBV9; clone size: -; J gene: TRBJ2-1; CDR3 protein: CASSPQRMGGNEQFF; CDR3 DNA: TGTGCCAGCAGCCCCCAAAGAATGGGGGGCAATGAGCAGTTCTTC
D gene: TRBD2; V gene: TRBV6-1; clone size: -; J gene: TRBJ2-1; CDR3 protein: CASSDRTSGADYNEQFF; CDR3 DNA: TGTGCCAGCAGTGACCGGACTAGCGGGGCCGACTACAATGAGCAGTTCTTC
D gene: -; V gene: TRBV25-1; clone size: -; J gene: TRBJ2-5; CDR3 protein: CASSEFWSPTGSQYF; CDR3 DNA: TGTGCCAGCAGTGAATTTTGGAGCCCAACCGGGTCCCAGTACTTC
D gene: -; V gene: TRBV4-3; clone size: -; J gene: TRBJ2-3; CDR3 protein: CASSQDWSVTDTQYF; CDR3 DNA: TGCGCCAGCAGCCAAGACTGGAGCGTGACAGATACGCAGTATTTT
D gene: -; V gene: TRBV28; clone size: -; J gene: TRBJ1-2; CDR3 protein: CASRIGQNYGYTF; CDR3 DNA: TGTGCCAGCAGGATTGGACAGAACTATGGCTACACCTTC
D gene: -; V gene: TRBV7-8; clone size: -; J gene: TRBJ1-2; CDR3 protein: CASSLISAHPSRDGYTF; CDR3 DNA: TGTGCCAGCAGCTTAATAAGCGCCCACCCCTCGAGGGATGGCTACACCTTC
D gene: TRBD1; V gene: TRBV19; clone size: -; J gene: TRBJ2-1; CDR3 protein: CASTHGTDYNEQFF; CDR3 DNA: TGTGCCAGTACTCACGGGACAGACTACAATGAGCAGTTCTTC
D gene: -; V gene: TRBV29-1; clone size: -; J gene: TRBJ1-1; CDR3 protein: CSVSPDGDTEAFF; CDR3 DNA: TGCAGCGTCTCACCGGACGGGGACACTGAAGCTTTCTTT
D gene: -; V gene: TRBV3-1/TRBV3-2; clone size: -; J gene: TRBJ1-3; CDR3 protein: CASSQDYRGNTIYF; CDR3 DNA: TGTGCCAGCAGCCAAGATTATCGGGGAAACACCATATATTTT
D gene: -; V gene: TRBV7-8; clone size: -; J gene: TRBJ1-1; CDR3 protein: CASSLLWETPMNTEAFF; CDR3 DNA: TGTGCCAGCAGCTTATTGTGGGAGACCCCTATGAACACTGAAGCTTTCTTT
D gene: -; V gene: TRBV4-1; clone size: -; J gene: TRBJ1-1; CDR3 protein: CASSPGQLGMRGTEAFF; CDR3 DNA: TGCGCCAGCAGCCCCGGACAGTTAGGTATGAGGGGCACTGAAGCTTTCTTT
D gene: -; V gene: TRBV11-2; clone size: -; J gene: TRBJ2-5; CDR3 protein: CASSPRRTVGDQETQYF; CDR3 DNA: TGTGCCAGCAGCCCCAGACGGACAGTGGGTGACCAAGAGACCCAGTACTTC
D gene: -; V gene: TRBV2; clone size: -; J gene: TRBJ1-6; CDR3 protein: CASSDRRNSPLHF; CDR3 DNA: TGTGCCAGCAGTGACAGGCGTAATTCACCCCTCCACTTT
D gene: TRBD2; V gene: TRBV6-5; clone size: -; J gene: TRBJ2-1; CDR3 protein: CASSSRRSGGNEQFF; CDR3 DNA: TGTGCCAGCAGTTCACGCCGGAGCGGGGGCAATGAGCAGTTCTTC
D gene: -; V gene: TRBV3-1/TRBV3-2; clone size: -; J gene: TRBJ1-1; CDR3 protein: CASSQDPSVGEAFF; CDR3 DNA: TGTGCCAGCAGCCAAGATCCTAGTGTAGGTGAAGCTTTCTTT
D gene: -; V gene: TRBV3-1/TRBV3-2; clone size: -; J gene: TRBJ1-5; CDR3 protein: CASSQDRGPNQPQHF; CDR3 DNA: TGTGCCAGCAGCCAAGACAGGGGACCCAATCAGCCCCAGCATTTT
D gene: TRBD2; V gene: TRBV30; clone size: -; J gene: TRBJ2-5; CDR3 protein: CAATRGDQETQYF; CDR3 DNA: TGTGCCGCCACTCGGGGGGACCAAGAGACCCAGTACTTC
D gene: -; V gene: TRBV2; clone size: -; J gene: TRBJ1-5; CDR3 protein: CASSKDGNNQPQHF; CDR3 DNA: TGTGCCAGCAGTAAAGACGGGAACAATCAGCCCCAGCATTTT
D gene: TRBD2; V gene: TRBV3-1/TRBV3-2; clone size: -; J gene: TRBJ2-6; CDR3 protein: CASQGGGPSGANVLTF; CDR3 DNA: TGTGCCAGTCAAGGCGGGGGGCCCTCTGGGGCCAACGTCCTGACTTTC
D gene: -; V gene: TRBV12-3/TRBV12-4; clone size: once; J gene: TRBJ1-1; CDR3 protein: CASSFGLETEAFF; CDR3 DNA: TGTGCCAGCAGTTTTGGTTTGGAGACTGAAGCTTTCTTT
D gene: TRBD1; V gene: TRBV7-9; clone size: few; J gene: TRBJ1-5; CDR3 protein: CASSPSTGANQPQHF; CDR3 DNA: TGTGCCAGCAGTCCGTCGACAGGGGCCAATCAGCCCCAGCATTTT
D gene: -; V gene: TRBV6-5; clone size: once; J gene: TRBJ2-2; CDR3 protein: CASMDRNTGELFF; CDR3 DNA: TGTGCCAGTATGGACAGGAACACCGGGGAGCTGTTTTTT
D gene: -; V gene: TRBV9; clone size: -; J gene: TRBJ2-5; CDR3 protein: CASSAGETQYF; CDR3 DNA: TGTGCCAGCAGCGCAGGGGAGACCCAGTACTTC
D gene: -; V gene: TRBV2; clone size: -; J gene: TRBJ1-2; CDR3 protein: CASSGGRGDYGYTF; CDR3 DNA: TGTGCCAGCAGTGGGGGCAGGGGAGACTATGGCTACACCTTC
D gene: -; V gene: TRBV18; clone size: -; J gene: TRBJ2-3; CDR3 protein: CASSRTDTQYF; CDR3 DNA: TGTGCCAGCTCGAGAACAGATACGCAGTATTTT
D gene: -; V gene: TRBV11-2; clone size: few; J gene: TRBJ1-2; CDR3 protein: CASSHDTVYGYTF; CDR3 DNA: TGTGCCAGCAGCCACGACACAGTCTATGGCTACACCTTC